Reported below is one T cell receptor (beta chain). This clonotype appeared a single time. This receptor's antigen is unknown. Compared with germline, one end of the junction differs, possibly owing to a read error. This record comes from a study of tumor-infiltrating lymphocytes in primary liver carcinoma listed by TCRdb under 2017. For the wider study: Between late 2015 and March 2016, five patients in China with histopathologically diagnosed primary liver carcinoma had surgical resection. Reproducibility between technical replicate repertoires was high, with correlation coefficients above 0.98 and mean shared-clone rates about 0.9. Samples yielded roughly 3.5 to 8 million productive TCRbeta reads; read depth did not differ significantly between tissue types. The study combined TCRbeta repertoire sequencing, expression microarrays and whole-exome sequencing across five regions of each liver tumor, with adjacent normal tissue and blood. A total of about 35 specimens from 5 patients, comprising 25 or so tumor regions, 5 adjacent noncancerous liver tissues and 5 peripheral blood samples, were covered by TCRbeta repertoire sequencing. The five patients had tumors staged T1-T3 N0M0, with maximum diameters ranging from about 4.2 to 10 cm. Hepatocellular carcinoma (four) or combined HCC and intrahepatic cholangiocarcinoma (one) was present in the five patients, who were three men and two women aged 30 to 69 years.

TRIzol reagent was used to extract blood RNA from unsorted whole blood, while the DNeasy Blood & Tissue kit provided the germline DNA. At the time of sampling, the patients were treatment-naive and had chronic HBV infection. Before surgery, approximately 4.3 milliliters of peripheral blood were drawn into K2EDTA tubes. Starting from 500 to 600 ng total RNA, TCRbeta-specific cDNA was produced by reverse transcription with a constant-region primer and ProtoScript II reverse transcriptase. TCRbeta libraries were built with three nested multiplex PCR rounds, a slightly modified ARM-PCR procedure. Sample barcodes and Illumina adapters were attached in a final 25-cycle PCR using Deep VentR polymerase. Before sequencing, amplicons between 200 and 500 bp were purified from gel using a QIAquick gel extraction kit. The TCRbeta amplicons were sequenced with 250-bp paired-end reads on an Illumina HiSeq 2500. The original methods were these. Trimmomatic v0.33 was used to quality-trim the reads, and FLASH v1.2.11 was used to merge paired reads so that full CDR3 sequences could be recovered. V, D and J germline segments were assigned to the rearranged TCRbeta sequences using MiGEC v1.2.1b. Clonotype statistics, along with Shannon-Wiener diversity indices, were calculated using VDJtools v1.0.0. Except for diversity analysis, only each sample's 250 most abundant clonotypes were used in subsequent analyses to reduce sampling bias. The public sequencing data were trimmed at Q25 with fastp and processed into clonotypes with MiXCR by TCRdb, which kept only in-frame beta chains. Rows matching on CDR3 protein sequence are summarized as one entry with the most common DNA and genes. The V and J calls and clone size come from TCRdb's table, not from the authors' own analysis. The sample table holds about 310,000 distinct CDR3 sequences, of which around three fifths were seen once. 15% to 20% of the sample goes to the ten largest clones.

Study-level results and caveats: Compared with blood, tumors had a significantly larger share of the repertoire taken up by the top 250 clones (p = 0.039). The study included only four to six patients, and the authors note findings should be validated in a larger study. Bulk unsorted samples precluded comparing CD4+ and CD8+ T cell repertoires. Only the TCR beta chain was sequenced, so true repertoire diversity is likely underestimated because unpaired alpha chains were not captured. Repertoire overlap was found to be higher between tumor regions (mean approximately 35%) than between tumor-adjacent (around 17%) or tumor-blood (14%) pairs, consistent with antigen-driven expansion.

The source material was peripheral blood. The sequence derives from a woman aged 25 to 39 with primary liver carcinoma and hepatitis B virus infection.

CDR3 sequence: CASASGANILTF. The DNA reads as follows: TGTGCCAGCGCAAGTGGGGCCAACATCCTGACTTTC. In this chain, TRBV6-2 or TRBV6-3 is recombined with TRBJ2-6; TRBD1 might be the D gene, on 5 matching bases. The germline V gene gives CDR1 as MNHEY and CDR2 as SVGEGT. Including cysteine and phenylalanine, the CDR3 has 12 amino acids. Only the CDR3 region is kept as DNA, spanning 36 bases read in frame from base 1.